The 30 T cell receptor beta chains below were found in one sample sequenced in a study of shared clonotypes between healthy human individuals. Terminally differentiated effector memory CD45RA+ cells were left out of the naive CD8 fraction, which was CD45RO-negative and positively selected for CCR7. Method: immunoSEQ multiplex PCR; TCRdb's copy keeps in-frame clones and lacks some. Among 2 million or so clones listed, about 95% were seen once. Sequences were obtained from naive CD8+ T cells sorted from blood. The receptors were gathered from a man younger than 30 in good health.

On this clone: This CDR3 is also generated by other DNA sequences in the sample. CDR3 region: CASSLIGTYEQYF. The CDR3 bases are TGTGCCAGCAGCTTGATTGGGACCTACGAGCAGTACTTC. The V call is TRBV5-4, the J call TRBJ2-7; no clear D. The ends were cut back, 1 base at V and 2 bases at J, with 7 bases in the middle. Germline CDR1 SGHNT, CDR2 YYREEE (reference sequence). The CDR3 is made up of 13 amino acids.

The J gene is TRBJ1-1, the V gene TRBV18, with D possibly TRBD1 on 5 matching bases. Trimming took off 3 bases at V and 3 bases at J, with 11 bases between the two ends. The CDR3 runs 14 residues. Germline V gene lookup returns CDR1 KGHSH and CDR2 LQKENI. As DNA, the CDR3 is TGTGCCAGCTCACCGCCCGGAGGGGACACTGAAGCTTTCTTT. Amino acid sequence: CASSPPGGDTEAFF.

The chain has TRBV25-1 and TRBJ2-1; no reliable D call. CDR3 length: 10 residues. Germline-derived CDR1 and CDR2 are MGHDK and SYGVNS. V lost 8 bases and J 11 bases, leaving 10 bases between the germline ends. The CDR3 nucleotides read TGTGCCAGCTGCCCGGACCAGCAGTTCTTC. Translation gives CASCPDQQFF.

This chain links TRBV15 with TRBJ2-3, with 7 bases identical to TRBD2. V lost 3 bases to trimming and J lost 4 bases; unmatched junction nucleotides: 4. CDR1 LNHNV and CDR2 YYDKDF come from the germline V gene (reference sequence). This CDR3 is 14 amino acids long. In nucleotides, the CDR3 is TGTGCCACCAGCAGTTTCGCGGGGGCAGATACGCAGTATTTT. It specifies CATSSFAGADTQYF.

J is TRBJ1-5 and V is TRBV19; D is unresolved. The CDR3 has 14 residues. Germline V gives CDR1 LNHDA, CDR2 SQIVND (reference sequence). Trimming shortened V by 3 bases and J by 3 bases, and 9 bases separated the two germline ends. CDR3 DNA: TGTGCCAGTAGTATTCAGGCCTTCAATCAGCCCCAGCATTTT. It yields the protein CASSIQAFNQPQHF.

DNA for the CDR3: TGTGCCAGCAGTTCCCCCCGTCTCACCGGGGAGCTGTTTTTT. It yields the protein CASSSPRLTGELFF. The genes are TRBV28 and TRBJ2-2; D unresolved. Germline V gene lookup returns CDR1 MDHEN and CDR2 SYDVKM. The CDR3 sequence is 14 residues long. Trimming left V 4 bases short and J 4 bases short, with 10 bases between.

The chain uses TRBV4-1 and TRBJ2-2; unclear D gene. From germline, CDR1 is MGHRA and CDR2 YSYEKL. This CDR3 has 12 residues. The V gene lost 4 bases and the J gene lost 6 bases, with 6 bases spanning the gap. The DNA for the CDR3 is TGCGCCAGCAGCCTGATAGCCGGGGAGCTGTTTTTT. This sequence encodes CASSLIAGELFF.

The CDR3 here is CASSLTSGRADEQYF. CDR3 coding DNA: TGTGCCAGCAGCTTGACTAGCGGGAGGGCCGACGAGCAGTACTTC. The rearrangement uses TRBV11-2 and TRBJ2-7, with 14 bases aligning to TRBD2. The J segment lost 5 bases and the V segment lost 3 bases, leaving 3 bases of the junction unmatched. Germline values: CDR1 SGHAT, CDR2 FQNNGV. This CDR3 spans 15 amino acids.

This chain's CDR3 is CASSVGGGNQPQHF. CDR3 sequence (DNA): TGTGCCAGCAGTGTAGGAGGGGGCAATCAGCCCCAGCATTTT. The chain is built from TRBV25-1 and TRBJ1-5, with D tentatively TRBD1 (5 bases). Germline V gene lookup returns CDR1 MGHDK and CDR2 SYGVNS. This CDR3 is 14 amino acids long. The V end was cut by 4 bases, the J end by 2 bases, with 9 bases between.

The chain couples TRBV27 to TRBJ2-7; 12 bases fit TRBD2. The CDR3 has 15 residues. The V gene end was trimmed by 4 bases and the J gene end by 4 bases; junction bases not matched to a gene: 5. Per germline, CDR1 MNHEY and CDR2 SMNVEV (reference sequence). The CDR3, as DNA: TGTGCCAGCAGTTCACTAGCGGGAGGTTTTTACGAGCAGTACTTC. It specifies CASSSLAGGFYEQYF.

The V and J genes are TRBV5-6 and TRBJ1-3, with D possibly TRBD1 on 5 matching bases. CDR1 is SGHDT, CDR2 YYEEEE, per germline. The CDR3 contains 13 residues. V lost 7 bases to trimming and J lost 4 bases, with 12 bases between them. CDR3 DNA sequence: TGTGCCAGCTCCGTGGGGGTCGGAAACACCATATATTTT. Encoded protein: CASSVGVGNTIYF.

The V gene is TRBV19, the J gene TRBJ2-2; D remains unclear. Germline assignment: CDR1 LNHDA and CDR2 SQIVND (reference sequence). The CDR3 length is 12 residues. Trimming cost V 3 bases and J 7 bases, with 6 bases left between them. CDR3 sequence (DNA): TGTGCCAGTAGTATTGGGTACGGGGAGCTGTTTTTT. It is translated as CASSIGYGELFF.

This chain joins TRBV7-8 and TRBJ2-1, with D possibly being TRBD1 or TRBD2 (7 bases each). CDR3 size: 15 residues. V gave up 6 bases and J gave up 0 bases, with 12 bases separating them. The germline CDR1 and CDR2 sequences are SGHVS and FQNEAQ. This CDR3 is CASRGGGSSYNEQFF. The CDR3 DNA sequence: TGTGCCAGCAGAGGGGGCGGGAGCTCCTACAATGAGCAGTTCTTC. Filled out from reference TRBV7-8 and TRBJ2-1, the complete variable domain reads GAGVSQSPRYKVAKRGQDVALRCDPISGHVSLFWYQQALGQGPEFLTYFQNEAQLDKSGLPSDRFFAERPEGSVSTLKIQRTQQEDSAVYLCASRGGGSSYNEQFFGPGTRLTVL.

The chain uses TRBV7-6 and TRBJ2-1, with D tentatively TRBD2 (5 bases). Trimming took 0 bases from V and 7 from J, leaving 16 bases between them. From germline, CDR1 is SGHVS and CDR2 FNYEAQ. CDR3 length: 16 residues. CDR3 DNA sequence: TGTGCCAGCAGCTTAGCGCAAGGGCTGCGGGTGAATGAGCAGTTCTTC. Residues: CASSLAQGLRVNEQFF.

V usage is TRBV5-6 and J usage is TRBJ2-7; D is possibly TRBD1 (6 bases). This CDR3 comprises 14 residues. V was clipped by 3 bases and J by 3 bases, with 13 bases between them. Germline V CDR1 and CDR2: SGHDT, YYEEEE. CDR3 coding DNA: TGTGCCAGCAGCTCCAGGGGCCGGATCTACGAGCAGTACTTC. Its protein is CASSSRGRIYEQYF.

As DNA, the CDR3 is TGCGCCAGCAGCGCTGGGGGCTCGGCAGATACGCAGTATTTT. Its protein product is CASSAGGSADTQYF. The V call is TRBV10-1, the J call TRBJ2-3; TRBD1 is a possible D gene (6 bases). CDR1 is WNHNN and CDR2 is SYGVQD in the germline V gene (reference sequence). There are 14 residues in the CDR3. V shed 6 bases and J shed 4 bases, with 14 bases lying between them.

This chain joins TRBV30 and TRBJ1-1; D is unresolved. CDR1 and CDR2 (germline): GTSNPN, SVGIG (reference sequence). CDR3 length: 12 amino acids. Trimming pared 5 bases from V and 7 bases from J, leaving 14 bases between. The DNA of the CDR3 is TGTGCCTGGGGCAGTGAAGGGAATGAAGCTTTCTTT. Amino acids: CAWGSEGNEAFF.

V gene TRBV9 combines with J gene TRBJ2-2, with D hard to call. Deletions cut 2 bases from V and 8 bases from J, with 16 bases between. This CDR3 comprises 15 residues. Germline CDR1 and CDR2: SGDLS and YYNGEE. The CDR3 coding sequence is TGTGCCAGCAGCGTTTACGCGGCCCACGGAGGGGAGCTGTTTTTT. Its protein is CASSVYAAHGGELFF.

The chain joins TRBV13 to TRBJ2-4; D gene uncertain. Trimming took 5 bases from V and 5 from J, leaving 10 bases between them. The CDR3 sequence is 13 residues long. Germline-derived CDR1 and CDR2 are PRHDT and FYEKMQ (reference sequence). The DNA of the CDR3 is TGTGCCAGCAGCCCCCCGGACGAAAACATTCAGTACTTC. This sequence encodes CASSPPDENIQYF.

In the case of this clone: This same CDR3 is encoded by further DNA sequences in the sample. The CDR3 here is CASSFGVEQYF. As DNA, the CDR3 is TGTGCCAGCAGTTTCGGTGTCGAGCAGTACTTC. The chain has TRBV27 and TRBJ2-7; D gene unclear. The CDR3 spans 11 residues. Looked up from germline, CDR1 is MNHEY and CDR2 is SMNVEV (reference sequence). Trimming stripped 3 bases from V and 6 bases from J, with 6 bases between.

This chain uses TRBV4-1 with TRBJ1-1; D remains ambiguous. There are 13 residues in the CDR3. Germline-derived CDR1 and CDR2 are MGHRA and YSYEKL. V was pared by 3 bases and J by 0 bases, with 5 bases between. The CDR3 protein is CASSHLMNTEAFF. DNA of the CDR3: TGCGCCAGCAGCCATCTTATGAACACTGAAGCTTTCTTT.

V is TRBV29-1 and J is TRBJ1-3; no clear D gene. Trimming stripped 7 bases from V and 0 bases from J, with 10 bases between. This CDR3 has 13 amino acids. The germline gives CDR1 SQVTM, CDR2 ANQGSEA. CDR3 sequence reads: CSATLLSGNTIYF. As DNA, the CDR3 is TGCAGCGCTACACTGCTCTCTGGAAACACCATATATTTT. Full variable domain (remainder filled in from reference TRBV29-1 and TRBJ1-3): SAVISQKPSRDICQRGTSLTIQCQVDSQVTMMFWYRQQPGQSLTLIATANQGSEATYESGFVIDKFPISRPNLTFSTLTVSNMSPEDSSIYLCSATLLSGNTIYFGEGSWLTVV.

The chain couples TRBV27 to TRBJ1-1; TRBD1 aligns across 7 bases. The length of the CDR3 is 15 residues. CDR1 is MNHEY, CDR2 SMNVEV, per germline (reference sequence). Losses at the gene ends were 4 bases for V and 1 base for J; bases not matched to a gene: 6. Here the CDR3 reads CASSSTGAGNTEAFF. The CDR3 DNA reads as TGTGCCAGCAGTTCAACAGGGGCAGGGAACACTGAAGCTTTCTTT.

The chain recombines TRBV7-9 with TRBJ2-7, with D possibly matching TRBD1 (5 bases). Germline V CDR1 and CDR2: SEHNR, FQNEAQ (reference sequence). The CDR3 extends over 13 amino acids. V was shortened by 10 bases and J by 0 bases, with 13 bases between the two germline ends. CDR3 nucleotides: TGTGCCACCTCCCAGGGTAGCTCCTACGAGCAGTACTTC. Its translation is CATSQGSSYEQYF.

The rearrangement uses TRBV28 and TRBJ2-7; TRBD1 matches at 9 bases. This CDR3 region has 13 residues. CDR1 and CDR2 from the germline V gene are MDHEN and SYDVKM. V lost 7 bases, J lost 2 bases, and 3 bases stayed unmatched. This CDR3 is CASNRDRAYEQYF. The CDR3 DNA reads as TGTGCCAGCAACCGGGACAGGGCCTACGAGCAGTACTTC.

Comments on this clone: Additional DNA sequences in this sample encode the identical CDR3. This chain joins TRBV27 and TRBJ2-1; 16 bases align to TRBD2. Germline values: CDR1 MNHEY, CDR2 SMNVEV (reference sequence). This CDR3 has 15 amino acids. V lost 6 bases, J lost 5 bases, and 1 base stayed unmatched. The CDR3 protein is CASRGLAGGHNEQFF. The CDR3 nucleotides read TGTGCCAGCAGGGGACTAGCGGGAGGGCACAATGAGCAGTTCTTC.

As regards this clone: This CDR3 is also generated by other DNA sequences in the sample. The chain carries TRBV30 and TRBJ1-1; D is undetermined. The CDR3 runs to 11 residues. V gave up 1 base and J gave up 7 bases, with 7 bases separating them. Germline V gives CDR1 GTSNPN, CDR2 SVGIG (reference sequence). CDR3 in amino acids: CAWSGGSEAFF. As DNA, the CDR3 is TGTGCCTGGAGTGGAGGGAGTGAAGCTTTCTTT.

This clone appeared once. The chain links TRBV5-6 to TRBJ2-7, with 8 bases lining up with TRBD1. CDR3 length equals 14 residues. CDR1 is SGHDT and CDR2 is YYEEEE in the germline V gene. Unmatched junction bases numbered 8, after V lost 4 bases and J lost 5 bases. CDR3 sequence reads: CASSHGQGFNEQYF. DNA of the CDR3: TGTGCCAGCAGCCACGGACAGGGCTTCAACGAGCAGTACTTC.

The chain couples TRBV4-1 to TRBJ2-4, with TRBD1 as a possible D gene (5 bases). The CDR3 sequence is 12 residues long. Germline CDR1 and CDR2: MGHRA and YSYEKL. V lost 5 bases and J 5 bases, leaving 7 bases between the germline ends. The CDR3 DNA sequence: TGCGCCAGCAGCGGGGCTCAAAACATTCAGTACTTC. It translates to CASSGAQNIQYF.

The gene calls are TRBV6-1 and TRBJ2-7, with TRBD1 matching over 9 bases. This CDR3 region has 15 residues. In germline, CDR1 is MNHNS, CDR2 SASEGT. The trim removed 6 bases at V and 3 bases at J, leaving 9 bases unmatched. The CDR3, as DNA: TGTGCCAGCAGCCCCTACAGGGGGCCCCACTACGAGCAGTACTTC. Amino acid sequence: CASSPYRGPHYEQYF.